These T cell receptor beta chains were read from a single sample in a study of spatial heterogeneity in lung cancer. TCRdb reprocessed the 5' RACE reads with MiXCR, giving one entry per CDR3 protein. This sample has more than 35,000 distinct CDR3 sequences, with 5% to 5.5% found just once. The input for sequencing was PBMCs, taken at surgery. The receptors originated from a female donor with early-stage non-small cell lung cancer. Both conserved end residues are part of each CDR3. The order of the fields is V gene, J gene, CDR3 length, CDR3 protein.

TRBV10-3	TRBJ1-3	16	CAIRRTGAGTGNTIYF
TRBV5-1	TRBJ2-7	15	CASSLAGQGTYEQYF
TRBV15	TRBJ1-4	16	CATSRILGQGLEKLFF
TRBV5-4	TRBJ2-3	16	CASSLAGGHSTDTQYF
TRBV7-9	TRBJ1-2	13	CASLRNRAYGYTF
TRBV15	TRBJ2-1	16	CATSRDLDSVLSEQFF
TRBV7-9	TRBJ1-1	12	CAVGLGVGEAFF
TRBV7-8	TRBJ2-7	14	CASSPGRLSYEQYF
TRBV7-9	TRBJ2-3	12	CALVGVSDTQYF
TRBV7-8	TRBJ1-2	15	CASIAHRAANYGYTF
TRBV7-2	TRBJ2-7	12	CASSTRLGEQYF
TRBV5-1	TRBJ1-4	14	CASSLGRTDEKLFF
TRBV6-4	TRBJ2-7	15	CASSVGRSGSYEQYF
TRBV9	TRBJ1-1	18	CASSVSPRGNWGAIEAFF
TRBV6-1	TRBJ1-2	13	CASSKQGDYGYTF
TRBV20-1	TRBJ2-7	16	CSARRPGTSGGAGQYF
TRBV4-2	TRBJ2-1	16	CASSQVGWDPSNEQFF
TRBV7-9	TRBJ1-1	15	CASSLEVGGRTEAFF
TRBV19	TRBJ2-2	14	CASQGQGLSGELFF
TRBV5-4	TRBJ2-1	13	CASSVETNNEQFF
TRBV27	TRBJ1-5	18	CASSLRTGGVYSNQPQHF
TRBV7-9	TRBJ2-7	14	CASSLGPGTHEQYF
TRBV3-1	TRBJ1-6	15	CASSQTDSANSPLHF
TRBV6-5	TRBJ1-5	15	CASSYSGEGNQPQHF
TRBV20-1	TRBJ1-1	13	CSARGIQGTEAFF
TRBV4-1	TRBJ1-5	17	CASSQDQEWNSNQPQHF
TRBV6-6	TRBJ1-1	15	CASSGKGQKNTEAFF
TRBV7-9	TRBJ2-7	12	CASSEGSYGQYF
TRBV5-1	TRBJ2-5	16	CASSLDPLAGKETQYF
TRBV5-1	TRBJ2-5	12	CASSLAQETQYF
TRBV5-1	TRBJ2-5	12	CASSLAGETQYF
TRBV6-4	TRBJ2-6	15	CASSDSSSGANVLTF
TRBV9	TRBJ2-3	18	CASSVGGSGTEATDTQYF
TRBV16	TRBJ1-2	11	CASSLVYGYTF
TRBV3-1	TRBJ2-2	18	CASSQERVAGLVTGELFF
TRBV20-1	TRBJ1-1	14	CSFPGTGRNTEAFF
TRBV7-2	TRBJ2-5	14	CASSYAMGGETQYF
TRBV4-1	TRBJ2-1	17	CASSQEVGRLAYNEQFF
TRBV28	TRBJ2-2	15	CASSFPGTVSGELFF
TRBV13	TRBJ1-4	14	CASSFGTGGEKLFF
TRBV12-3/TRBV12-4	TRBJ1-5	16	CASSFSTWGGNQPQHF
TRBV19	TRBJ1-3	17	CASKMGTAALSGNTIYF
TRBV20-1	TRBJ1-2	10	CSALGYGYTF
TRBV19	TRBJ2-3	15	CASSSSGFALDTQYF
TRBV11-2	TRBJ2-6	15	CASSLDGNGANVLTF
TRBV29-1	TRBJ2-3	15	CSVVGTASTTDTQYF
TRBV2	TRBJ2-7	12	CASENTIYEQYF
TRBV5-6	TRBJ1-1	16	CASSLAGRPADTEAFF
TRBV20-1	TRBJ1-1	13	CSADFTLNTEAFF
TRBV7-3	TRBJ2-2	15	CASSPIGGRTGELFF
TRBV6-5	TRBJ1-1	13	CASSYGQALEAFF
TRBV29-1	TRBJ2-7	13	CSVVSGLSPEQYF
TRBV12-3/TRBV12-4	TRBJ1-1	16	CASSLYWGASNTEAFF
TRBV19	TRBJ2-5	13	CASSITLQETQYF
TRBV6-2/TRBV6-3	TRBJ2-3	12	CASSPRQGAQYF
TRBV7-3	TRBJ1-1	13	CASSLMAGSEAFF
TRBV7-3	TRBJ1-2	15	CASSPGTGGNYGYTF
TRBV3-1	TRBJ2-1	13	CASSPIASDEQFF
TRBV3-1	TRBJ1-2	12	CASSQGNTRPYF